Below, one TCR beta chain is given with its context. No antigen is known for it. Cells were stimulated nonspecifically with anti-CD3/anti-CD28 magnetic beads. Sorting of responding CD4+ T cells relied on upregulated CD40 ligand together with CD69. This sample stems from a study of persistence of HIV-infected CD4 T cells. The germline V gene has CDR1 KGHDR and CDR2 SFDVKD. CDR3 length equals 14 residues. The V end lost 0 bases, the J end lost 4 bases, and 8 bases lay between the germline ends. Sequencing used immunoSEQ version 4 in survey mode. Sequencing was performed with immunoSEQ multiplex PCR; in TCRdb, only in-frame clones are kept and a portion is missing. The repertoire has about 46,000 clones, around 89% of them found once; the top ten carry 3% to 3.5%.

This clonotype was obtained from an adult woman with HIV who was CMV-seropositive. This sample comprised CD4+ T cells sorted from PBMCs after approximately 19-hour stimulation, obtained from a patient who received antiretroviral therapy. The chain carries TRBV24-1 and TRBJ1-2, with a tentative D call TRBD1 (5 bases). The DNA of the CDR3 is TGTGCCACCAGTGATTTGGACAGCGTCTATGGCTACACCTTC. Protein sequence: CATSDLDSVYGYTF.